This T cell receptor beta chain was sequenced for a study of cytomegalovirus exposure and HLA in healthy donors. General study findings and limits: More than 15,000 TCR beta sequences were associated with HLA alleles at 0.05 false discovery rate in a later analysis. Specificity for CMV antigens was confirmed in vitro for a few of the CMV-associated chains. In a later analysis, TCR association rates varied by HLA locus: DRB1 most, HLA-C fewest.

Germline V lookup: CDR1 SGDLS, CDR2 YYNGEE. J was trimmed by 5 bases and V by 4 bases; bases with no gene match: 6. The CDR3 is 15 amino acids. As for this clone: Its antigen is as yet unknown.

Primers for the PCR totalled 60 Vbeta and 13 Jbeta. Measured with immunoSEQ multiplex PCR; TCRdb has only the in-frame clones, and not every one. The sample comprises about 120,000 clones, approximately 80% of which are singletons, and about 8.9% rests with the top ten. V and J are TRBV9 and TRBJ2-3; TRBD1 matches at 11 bases. The receptor was derived from a man under 40 in good health and CMV-seropositive. The specimen was PBMCs. The CDR3 region is CASSPGTGGGDTQYF. CDR3 nucleotide sequence: TGTGCCAGCAGCCCCGGGACAGGGGGTGGAGATACGCAGTATTTT.